This T cell receptor (beta chain) comes out of a study of cytomegalovirus exposure and HLA in healthy donors. This clone came up a few times. V lost 1 base, J lost 0 bases, and 10 bases stayed unmatched. Germline V lookup: CDR1 LGHNA, CDR2 YSLEER. The CDR3 runs 20 residues. Primers: 60 Vbeta forward and 13 Jbeta reverse. TCRdb keeps only in-frame clones here, not all; method: immunoSEQ multiplex PCR. The data show roughly 160,000 clones, with around 80% seen just once and around 5% held by the top ten. This TCR came from a man aged 25-45 years in good health and CMV-seronegative. The chain uses TRBV4-3 and TRBJ2-3; 13 bases align to TRBD2. The sequencing input was PBMCs. DNA of the CDR3: TGCGCCAGCAGCCAAGGGCTGGGACTAGCGGGGTCCTTCAGCACAGATACGCAGTATTTT. Translated: CASSQGLGLAGSFSTDTQYF.